This is a list of T cell receptor beta chains from one sample in a study of radiotherapy plus CTLA-4 blockade in lung cancer. The method was immunoSEQ multiplex PCR; TCRdb's version includes in-frame clones alone and lacks a portion of them. Of about 48,000 clones detected, approximately 86% appear once; the ten largest clones hold around 17%. Source: peripheral blood, taken from a patient treated with radiotherapy plus ipilimumab. The receptors here all came from a human donor with non-small cell lung cancer that progressed on radiotherapy plus ipilimumab. Some clones in this sample may be carry-over from other donors' samples. Both conserved end residues are part of each CDR3. The order of the fields is J gene, V gene, CDR3 protein.

J: TRBJ2-2
V: TRBV6-4
CDR3: CASRQGAYTGELFF

J: TRBJ2-3
V: TRBV29-1
CDR3: CSVDGRVGDTQYF

J: TRBJ1-3
V: TRBV6-1
CDR3: CASDRDRGNTIYF

J: TRBJ2-7
V: TRBV5-6
CDR3: CASSPDRVANEQYF

J: TRBJ2-1
V: TRBV6-5
CDR3: CASSDPTGAARFF

J: TRBJ2-7
V: TRBV29-1
CDR3: CSVGTPLGGEQYF

J: TRBJ2-3
V: TRBV10-3
CDR3: CAIRLAGEVDTQYF

J: TRBJ1-2
V: TRBV18
CDR3: CASSPEQTTNYGYTF

J: TRBJ2-3
V: TRBV4-1
CDR3: CASRLIQSEDTDTQYF

J: TRBJ2-1
V: TRBV6-4
CDR3: CASSDHGKTYNEQFF

J: TRBJ2-7
V: TRBV7-9
CDR3: CASSFLPGQGREQYF

J: TRBJ2-1
V: TRBV29-1
CDR3: CSGSGWMGNEQFF

J: TRBJ1-5
V: TRBV5-5
CDR3: CASSWTGNQPQHF

J: TRBJ2-3
V: TRBV10-3
CDR3: CAISEEQITDTQYF

J: TRBJ1-6
V: TRBV6-5
CDR3: CASSAGTGVSPLHF

J: TRBJ2-7
V: TRBV5-1
CDR3: CASSQGGVGRGLIEQYF

J: TRBJ2-7
V: TRBV23-1
CDR3: CASSQSGQPSSYEQYF

J: TRBJ1-2
V: TRBV6-1
CDR3: CASSEMTGVVGYTF

J: TRBJ1-1
V: TRBV27
CDR3: CASIRRGGGTEAFF

J: TRBJ2-3
V: TRBV5-1
CDR3: CASSLGRAGDTQYF

J: TRBJ2-7
V: TRBV19
CDR3: CASKDRGGDLYEQYF

J: TRBJ2-5
V: TRBV5-1
CDR3: CASNLGTASQETQYF

J: TRBJ1-2
V: TRBV11-1
CDR3: CASSPGAEGYTF

J: TRBJ2-7
V: TRBV2
CDR3: CASSPSGFEQYF

J: TRBJ2-5
V: TRBV4-3
CDR3: CASSQRGLAGETQYF

J: TRBJ2-5
V: TRBV2
CDR3: CASTPGETQYF

J: TRBJ2-1
V: TRBV6-5
CDR3: CASSSGSRKNEQFF

J: TRBJ1-2
V: TRBV6-5
CDR3: CASSYTGAYGYTF

J: TRBJ1-2
V: TRBV6-5
CDR3: CASSQDRVGGYTF

J: TRBJ2-3
V: TRBV7-3
CDR3: CASSSMGIAGGRDTQYF

J: TRBJ2-7
V: TRBV27
CDR3: CASSSTSAKLYEQYF

J: TRBJ1-2
V: TRBV19
CDR3: CASRGQADGYTF

J: TRBJ2-1
V: TRBV10-2
CDR3: CASSEPREDRKNEQFF

J: TRBJ2-1
V: TRBV10-3
CDR3: CAISERTSAYNEQFF

J: TRBJ1-2
V: TRBV19
CDR3: CASSTGDFSYGYTF

J: TRBJ2-1
V: TRBV9
CDR3: CASSVVEGDEQFF

J: TRBJ1-5
V: TRBV7-2
CDR3: CASSLEHRNQPQHF

J: TRBJ2-1
V: TRBV19
CDR3: CASSIDIAGGPPFF

J: TRBJ2-3
V: TRBV5-1
CDR3: CASSLAPSGGGEDTQYF

J: TRBJ2-7
V: TRBV7-2
CDR3: CASSLNFGTGRYEQYF

J: TRBJ2-4
V: TRBV5-4
CDR3: CASSSQAREKAKNIQYF

J: TRBJ1-2
V: TRBV7-2
CDR3: CASSFSGDYGYTF

J: TRBJ2-5
V: TRBV29-1
CDR3: CSATPGTGKETQYF

J: TRBJ1-2
V: TRBV7-8
CDR3: CASSQQGGGYGYTF

J: TRBJ1-1
V: TRBV11-2
CDR3: CASSLNGGFNTEAFF